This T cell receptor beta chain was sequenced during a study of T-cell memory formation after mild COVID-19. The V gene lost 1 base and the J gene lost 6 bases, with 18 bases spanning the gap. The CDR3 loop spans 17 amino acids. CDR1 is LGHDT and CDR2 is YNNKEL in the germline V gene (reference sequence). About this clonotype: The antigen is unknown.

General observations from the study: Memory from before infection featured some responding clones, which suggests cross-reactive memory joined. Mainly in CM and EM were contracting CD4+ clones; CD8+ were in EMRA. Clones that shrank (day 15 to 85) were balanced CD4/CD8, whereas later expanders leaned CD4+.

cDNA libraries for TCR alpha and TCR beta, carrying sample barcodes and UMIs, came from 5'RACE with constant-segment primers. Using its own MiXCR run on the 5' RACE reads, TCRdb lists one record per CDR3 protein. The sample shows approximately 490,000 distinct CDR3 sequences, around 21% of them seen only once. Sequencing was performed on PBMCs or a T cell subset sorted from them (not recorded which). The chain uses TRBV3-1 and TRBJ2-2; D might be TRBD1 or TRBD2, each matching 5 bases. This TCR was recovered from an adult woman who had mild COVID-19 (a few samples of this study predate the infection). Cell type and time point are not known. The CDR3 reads CASSQGGRALRAGELFF. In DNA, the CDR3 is TGTGCCAGCAGCCAAGGGGGCCGGGCGCTGAGGGCCGGGGAGCTGTTTTTT.